A selection of T cell receptor beta chains follows, all from one sample in a study of CD8 T cells in Susac syndrome. TCRdb ran MiXCR on the immunoSEQ multiplex PCR reads and lists one entry per CDR3 protein. This sample yields hundreds of thousands of distinct CDR3 sequences, of which more than 80% are seen a single time; under 0.15% belongs to the top ten. Sequences were obtained from CD8+ T cells from PBMCs. These receptors all stem from a human donor with multiple sclerosis. The CDR3 runs from the conserved cysteine through the conserved F or W. The order of the fields is D gene, clone size, J gene, V gene, CDR3 DNA, CDR3 protein. D genes are given only for firm matches. Where a row states a size, it is once, few, many or the class of an expanded clone; other rows omit it.

D: NA; size: NA; J: TRBJ1-5; V: TRBV12-3/TRBV12-4; DNA: TGTGCCAGCAGCATGGGGGGTATTCAGCCCCAGCATTTT; CDR3: CASSMGGIQPQHF
D: TRBD2; size: NA; J: TRBJ2-5; V: TRBV29-1; DNA: TGCAGCGGGTGGGGGGTTCCTAGCGGGAGTTGGGAGACCCAGTACTTC; CDR3: CSGWGVPSGSWETQYF
D: NA; size: NA; J: TRBJ2-1; V: TRBV11-2; DNA: TGTGCCAGCAGCTTAGAATTTAAGGGGCAGTTCTTC; CDR3: CASSLEFKGQFF
D: TRBD2; size: NA; J: TRBJ2-1; V: TRBV4-1; DNA: TGCGCCAGCAGCCAAGACGGCGGGGGGAAGCACAATGAGCAGTTCTTC; CDR3: CASSQDGGGKHNEQFF
D: TRBD2; size: NA; J: TRBJ2-1; V: TRBV30; DNA: TGTGCCTGGAGTGTAAGCAGCGGGGGAACACCATGGGGTGAGCAGTTCTTC; CDR3: CAWSVSSGGTPWGEQFF
D: NA; size: NA; J: TRBJ1-1; V: TRBV12-3/TRBV12-4; DNA: TGTGCCAGCAGTCACTATAGGCCTGAAGCTTTCTTT; CDR3: CASSHYRPEAFF
D: NA; size: NA; J: TRBJ1-6; V: TRBV12-3/TRBV12-4; DNA: TGTGCCAGCAGGCGCCAGGTCCTGGGAAGCTCACCCCTCCACTTT; CDR3: CASRRQVLGSSPLHF
D: NA; size: once; J: TRBJ1-1; V: TRBV30; DNA: TGTGCCTGGAGTGTACATGGTCCCACTGAAGCTTTCTTT; CDR3: CAWSVHGPTEAFF
D: TRBD2; size: once; J: TRBJ2-7; V: TRBV14; DNA: TGTGCCAGCAGCCATCCGGGACTAGCTTCGTACGAGCAGTACTTC; CDR3: CASSHPGLASYEQYF
D: TRBD2; size: NA; J: TRBJ2-1; V: TRBV11-2; DNA: TGTGCCAGCAGCATTATGAGCGGGGGAGACTACAATGAGCAGTTCTTC; CDR3: CASSIMSGGDYNEQFF
D: TRBD2; size: NA; J: TRBJ2-5; V: TRBV10-3; DNA: TGTGCCATCAGTGAGCCCAGCGGGGCCTCCCAAGAGACCCAGTACTTC; CDR3: CAISEPSGASQETQYF
D: NA; size: NA; J: TRBJ1-6; V: TRBV30; DNA: TGTGCCTGGAGTGCATCGACAGCAAGCTCCTATAATTCACCCCTCCACTTT; CDR3: CAWSASTASSYNSPLHF
D: TRBD1; size: NA; J: TRBJ1-4; V: TRBV7-7; DNA: TGTGCTAGCAGCCCGGGACAGGGCGAAAAACTGTTTTTT; CDR3: CASSPGQGEKLFF
D: NA; size: NA; J: TRBJ2-1; V: TRBV27; DNA: TGTGCCAGCAGTATCCTAAGGGGAGACAATGAGCAGTTCTTC; CDR3: CASSILRGDNEQFF
D: TRBD1; size: NA; J: TRBJ1-4; V: TRBV7-9; DNA: TGTGCCAGCAGCTTAGAGGCAGGGGGCGATGAAAAACTGTTTTTT; CDR3: CASSLEAGGDEKLFF
D: NA; size: NA; J: TRBJ2-1; V: TRBV4-1; DNA: TGCGCCAGCAACCAAGGGGGAAGCTCCTACAATGAGCAGTTCTTC; CDR3: CASNQGGSSYNEQFF
D: NA; size: NA; J: TRBJ1-2; V: TRBV2; DNA: TGTGCCAGCAGTGACTTTAGCTATGGCTACACCTTC; CDR3: CASSDFSYGYTF
D: TRBD1; size: NA; J: TRBJ1-4; V: TRBV20-1; DNA: TGCAGTGCTAGAGATCTGCAGGGGGCTATTGAAAAACTGTTTTTT; CDR3: CSARDLQGAIEKLFF
D: NA; size: few; J: TRBJ2-7; V: TRBV6-1; DNA: TGTGCCAGCAGCCCCGACAGGTCCCTCTACGAGCAGTACTTC; CDR3: CASSPDRSLYEQYF
D: NA; size: once; J: TRBJ1-4; V: TRBV30; DNA: TGTGCCTGGACCCAAAGTGATGAAAAACTGTTTTTT; CDR3: CAWTQSDEKLFF
D: TRBD1; size: NA; J: TRBJ1-4; V: TRBV25-1; DNA: TGTGCCAGCGTACAGGGGAGAGAGCTGTTTTTT; CDR3: CASVQGRELFF
D: NA; size: NA; J: TRBJ2-5; V: TRBV4-1; DNA: TGCGCCAGCAGCCACCACCAGACCAGGGGTTTCCAAGAGACCCAGTACTTC; CDR3: CASSHHQTRGFQETQYF
D: TRBD1; size: NA; J: TRBJ1-1; V: TRBV11-2; DNA: TGTGCCAGCAGCTCCACGGGGACAGACATGAACACTGAAGCTTTCTTT; CDR3: CASSSTGTDMNTEAFF
D: TRBD1; size: NA; J: TRBJ1-2; V: TRBV12-3/TRBV12-4; DNA: TGTGCCAGCAGTAGGGCAGGGGGCGCGGAGGGCTACACCTTC; CDR3: CASSRAGGAEGYTF
D: NA; size: NA; J: TRBJ1-4; V: TRBV2; DNA: TGTGCCAGCAGTGAACAATGGGGGGCTAATGAAAAACTGTTTTTT; CDR3: CASSEQWGANEKLFF
D: TRBD1; size: NA; J: TRBJ1-1; V: TRBV19; DNA: TGTGCCAGTAGTCCAGGGACAGGGGGCACTGAAGATTTCTTT; CDR3: CASSPGTGGTEDFF